This TCR beta chain stems from a study of blood T cells in healthy people across ages. This clonotype was seen more than once but under ten times. Primers used in a second PCR of roughly 6 to 11 cycles were a sample-barcoded 5' primer and a J-beta primer mix. In TCRdb, the 5' RACE reads were re-called with MiXCR into one record per CDR3 protein. The profile shows about 1.6 million distinct CDR3 sequences, about 35% of them singletons. V lost 11 bases and J lost 0, with 15 bases in between. This CDR3 spans 14 amino acids. This TCR was sampled from a woman in her twenties or thirties in good health. Source material: blood. This rearrangement joins TRBV12-3 or TRBV12-4 to TRBJ2-3; D is perhaps TRBD2 (6 bases). The CDR3 DNA is TGTGCCTCAGGGAGGCCCCCTAGCACAGATACGCAGTATTTT. Its protein product is CASGRPPSTDTQYF.